This T cell receptor (beta chain) originates from a study of blood T cell repertoires in COVID-19. Generated by immunoSEQ multiplex PCR, the TCRdb table keeps only in-frame clones and is missing some. The repertoire has about 200,000 clones, approximately 90% of them found once; the top ten carry 1.2%. There are 18 residues in the CDR3. Participants spanned ages 18 to 89 years and resided in about two dozen US areas. Recovered status applied to Cohort 3 donors who had two consecutive negative PCRs. It also applied to those with clearance or with symptom resolution. Sample: PBMCs or T cells enriched from blood (not recorded which). The clonotype was recovered from a man between 25 and 39 years old who had recovered from COVID-19. The chain carries TRBV21-1 and TRBJ1-1. TRBV21-1 is described as a pseudogene. CDR3 bases: TGTGCCAGCAGCAAAGGAACCGCGGGGGGCACGGGATGGACTGAAGCTTTCTTT. Protein sequence: CASSKGTAGGTGWTEAFF.